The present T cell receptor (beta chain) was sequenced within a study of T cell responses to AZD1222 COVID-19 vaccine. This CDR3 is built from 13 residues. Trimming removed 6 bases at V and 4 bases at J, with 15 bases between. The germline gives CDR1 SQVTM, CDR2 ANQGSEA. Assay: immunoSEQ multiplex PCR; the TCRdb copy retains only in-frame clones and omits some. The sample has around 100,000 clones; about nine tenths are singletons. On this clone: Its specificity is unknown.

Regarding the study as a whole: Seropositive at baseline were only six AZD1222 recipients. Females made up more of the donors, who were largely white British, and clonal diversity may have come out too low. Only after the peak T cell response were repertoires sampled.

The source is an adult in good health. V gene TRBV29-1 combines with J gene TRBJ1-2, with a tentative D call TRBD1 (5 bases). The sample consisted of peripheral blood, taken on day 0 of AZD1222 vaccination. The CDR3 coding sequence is TGCAGCGTCGAGGGGCAGGGTATCTATGGCTACACCTTC. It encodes CSVEGQGIYGYTF.